This is a list of T cell receptor beta chains from one sample in a study of identical twins. TCRdb redid the calling of the 5' RACE reads with MiXCR, one entry per CDR3 protein. The sample yields 350,000 to 450,000 distinct CDR3 sequences, less than 20% seen once. The sample taken for sequencing was naive T cells sorted from blood. The source is a man over 45 in good health. Each CDR3 is given with its conserved first and last residue. A D gene is named only where the DNA matches it firmly. The size entry is marked missing in some rows and otherwise reads once, few, many or a size class.

CDR3 DNA: TGCGCCAGCAGCCAATTACCAGGACAGTCCAAAAACATTCAGTACTTC
CDR3 protein: CASSQLPGQSKNIQYF
D gene: NA
clone size: NA
V gene: TRBV4-1
J gene: TRBJ2-4

CDR3 DNA: TGTGCCAGCAGCGAAGGACAAAATCAGCCCCAGCATTTT
CDR3 protein: CASSEGQNQPQHF
D gene: NA
clone size: many
V gene: TRBV9
J gene: TRBJ1-5

CDR3 DNA: TGTGCCAGCAGCCGAGGCTTTAATACTAACTATGGCTACACCTTC
CDR3 protein: CASSRGFNTNYGYTF
D gene: NA
clone size: once
V gene: TRBV14
J gene: TRBJ1-2

CDR3 DNA: TGCAGTGCTAGAGGTCAGGTGCTCGCCGAGCAGTACTTC
CDR3 protein: CSARGQVLAEQYF
D gene: NA
clone size: many
V gene: TRBV20-1
J gene: TRBJ2-7

CDR3 DNA: TGTGCCACCGACAGCTACAATGAGCAGTTCTTC
CDR3 protein: CATDSYNEQFF
D gene: NA
clone size: NA
V gene: TRBV28
J gene: TRBJ2-1

CDR3 DNA: TGTGCCAGCAGCTCCTCAATTCGGGCGCTATACAATGAGCAGTTCTTC
CDR3 protein: CASSSSIRALYNEQFF
D gene: NA
clone size: few
V gene: TRBV11-2
J gene: TRBJ2-1

CDR3 DNA: TGTGCCAGCAGCTCCTCGATAGGGAGGCAGTTCTTC
CDR3 protein: CASSSSIGRQFF
D gene: NA
clone size: NA
V gene: TRBV7-3
J gene: TRBJ2-1

CDR3 DNA: TGCGCCAGCAGCCAAGATCCAGGCCTAAATTCACCCCTCCACTTT
CDR3 protein: CASSQDPGLNSPLHF
D gene: NA
clone size: few
V gene: TRBV4-3
J gene: TRBJ1-6

CDR3 DNA: TGTGCCAGCAGCTTGGCCAGGGCGGTAGATACGCAGTATTTT
CDR3 protein: CASSLARAVDTQYF
D gene: NA
clone size: few
V gene: TRBV5-6
J gene: TRBJ2-3

CDR3 DNA: TGTGCCAGCAGTTTCTTGGTGGACACTGAAGCTTTCTTT
CDR3 protein: CASSFLVDTEAFF
D gene: NA
clone size: NA
V gene: TRBV27
J gene: TRBJ1-1

CDR3 DNA: TGTGCCAGCAGCTTAGCGGATCTGGCCGGGGACCAGTACTTC
CDR3 protein: CASSLADLAGDQYF
D gene: NA
clone size: few
V gene: TRBV7-6
J gene: TRBJ2-5

CDR3 DNA: TGTGCCAGCAGCCGGGACTCTGGGGCCAACGTCCTGACTTTC
CDR3 protein: CASSRDSGANVLTF
D gene: NA
clone size: many
V gene: TRBV7-2
J gene: TRBJ2-6

CDR3 DNA: TGTGCCAGTAGTACGAGGACTAGCGGGGGATTCACCGGGGAGCTGTTTTTT
CDR3 protein: CASSTRTSGGFTGELFF
D gene: TRBD2
clone size: NA
V gene: TRBV19
J gene: TRBJ2-2

CDR3 DNA: TGTGCCAGCAGCCAACTACAGGACCGCACAGATACGCAGTATTTT
CDR3 protein: CASSQLQDRTDTQYF
D gene: NA
clone size: many
V gene: TRBV27
J gene: TRBJ2-3

CDR3 DNA: TGTGCCAGCTCACCAGGTAGACAGGGCGACACCGGGGAGCTGTTTTTT
CDR3 protein: CASSPGRQGDTGELFF
D gene: TRBD1
clone size: NA
V gene: TRBV18
J gene: TRBJ2-2

CDR3 DNA: TGTGCCACCAGCACGCACAGGGGGAACACTGAAGCTTTCTTT
CDR3 protein: CATSTHRGNTEAFF
D gene: TRBD1
clone size: NA
V gene: TRBV15
J gene: TRBJ1-1

CDR3 DNA: TGTGCCAGCAGCTTGGTCAGGGACACTGAAGCTTTCTTT
CDR3 protein: CASSLVRDTEAFF
D gene: NA
clone size: many
V gene: TRBV5-6
J gene: TRBJ1-1

CDR3 DNA: TGTGCCACCAGTGATAGGAACACAGATACGCAGTATTTT
CDR3 protein: CATSDRNTDTQYF
D gene: NA
clone size: once
V gene: TRBV24-1
J gene: TRBJ2-3

CDR3 DNA: TGTGCCAGCAGTTGGGGATGGGGCCATCAGCCCCAGCATTTT
CDR3 protein: CASSWGWGHQPQHF
D gene: NA
clone size: NA
V gene: TRBV6-5
J gene: TRBJ1-5

CDR3 DNA: TGTGCCAGCAGTCCTTCCGGGACAGGGGACCTCTACGAGCAGTACTTC
CDR3 protein: CASSPSGTGDLYEQYF
D gene: TRBD1
clone size: many
V gene: TRBV2
J gene: TRBJ2-7

CDR3 DNA: TGTGCCAGCAGCCACAGTGGACACTTGTCGCGGGCGAACACCGGGGAGCTGTTTTTT
CDR3 protein: CASSHSGHLSRANTGELFF
D gene: NA
clone size: few
V gene: TRBV3-1
J gene: TRBJ2-2

CDR3 DNA: TGCAGCGTTGGTGTGGACACTTACAATGAGCAGTTCTTC
CDR3 protein: CSVGVDTYNEQFF
D gene: NA
clone size: many
V gene: TRBV29-1
J gene: TRBJ2-1

CDR3 DNA: TGCGCCAGCAGCCCGGGACAGGGAAGCGCGGGAGGGCTAATAGGGGAGCAGTTCTTC
CDR3 protein: CASSPGQGSAGGLIGEQFF
D gene: NA
clone size: NA
V gene: TRBV4-3
J gene: TRBJ2-1

CDR3 DNA: TGTGCCAGCAGCCCACTTTTGGGGTCGGGAGAGGCAAATACGCAGTATTTT
CDR3 protein: CASSPLLGSGEANTQYF
D gene: NA
clone size: NA
V gene: TRBV11-2
J gene: TRBJ2-3

CDR3 DNA: TGCGCCAGCAGCCCACACTTACTTAGCAATGAGCAGTTCTTC
CDR3 protein: CASSPHLLSNEQFF
D gene: NA
clone size: few
V gene: TRBV4-3
J gene: TRBJ2-1

CDR3 DNA: TGTGCCAGCAGCCAAGTAGTAGGGGAGGGGGCCAAAAACATTCAGTACTTC
CDR3 protein: CASSQVVGEGAKNIQYF
D gene: TRBD2
clone size: few
V gene: TRBV4-2
J gene: TRBJ2-4

CDR3 DNA: TGTGCCACCAGCAGAGCTGATGGCCCGGGACAGGATGAAAAACTGTTTTTT
CDR3 protein: CATSRADGPGQDEKLFF
D gene: TRBD1
clone size: few
V gene: TRBV15
J gene: TRBJ1-4

CDR3 DNA: TGTGCCAGCAGCTTAGTTCGGCCAAATTCACCCCTCCACTTT
CDR3 protein: CASSLVRPNSPLHF
D gene: NA
clone size: NA
V gene: TRBV7-9
J gene: TRBJ1-6

CDR3 DNA: TGTGCCAGCAGTTTTGGGAGGATTGGCTACACCTTC
CDR3 protein: CASSFGRIGYTF
D gene: NA
clone size: NA
V gene: TRBV28
J gene: TRBJ1-2

CDR3 DNA: TGTGCCAGCAGCTTATCTCTAGCGTCCCTTTACGAGCAGTACTTC
CDR3 protein: CASSLSLASLYEQYF
D gene: NA
clone size: few
V gene: TRBV7-2
J gene: TRBJ2-7

CDR3 DNA: TGTGCCAGCAGTTTTCTAGCGCCCTCCTACAATGAGCAGTTCTTC
CDR3 protein: CASSFLAPSYNEQFF
D gene: NA
clone size: NA
V gene: TRBV6-5
J gene: TRBJ2-1

CDR3 DNA: TGTGCCAGCAGCTCTCCGGCCACAGGGAACACTGAAGCTTTCTTT
CDR3 protein: CASSSPATGNTEAFF
D gene: NA
clone size: few
V gene: TRBV7-8
J gene: TRBJ1-1